The 15 T cell receptor beta chains in this list originate from one sample, sequenced in a study of healthy donors' naive CD4 and CD8 T cells (dated by TCRdb to about 2015). Sequencing was performed on a 454 GS FLX Titanium. A previously published linear amplification protocol was used to build the TCR libraries, starting from around 520 ng of total RNA. TCRdb reanalyzed the raw reads on its own, using fastp at Q25 for trimming and MiXCR for clone calling, and kept in-frame beta chains. Entries are consolidated by CDR3 protein sequence, retaining the most common genes and DNA. This sample lists about 200,000 distinct CDR3 sequences; nearly 75% were detected once. The ten largest clones add up to roughly 2.4% of the sample. The specimen sequenced was naive CD4+ and CD8+ T cells sorted from blood, pooled from several donors. This specimen's cell subset or site label, per the study, means: FACS-sorted naive CD4+ (CD45RO-CD45RA+) and naive CD8+ (CD45RA+CD27bright) T cells. The receptors were gathered from a pool of human donors in good health; the sample pools cells from several healthy donors.

The J gene is TRBJ1-1, the V gene TRBV20-1; weak D call: TRBD1 (6 bases). This CDR3 is built from 15 residues. Trimming stripped 1 base from V and 1 base from J, with 13 bases between. Germline values: CDR1 DFQATT, CDR2 SNEGSKA (reference sequence). CDR3 nucleotides: TGCAGTGCTAGAGTGGGGGGCACTGCGAACACTGAAGCTTTCTTT. This sequence encodes CSARVGGTANTEAFF.

The chain carries TRBV6-5 and TRBJ2-5; the D is unclear. The CDR3 runs to 13 residues. V was trimmed by 6 bases and J by 5 bases, leaving 13 bases between them. Germline V gene sequence: CDR1 MNHEY, CDR2 SVGAGI. CDR3 sequence (DNA): TGTGCCAGCAGGGATTTAGTTAGGGAGACCCAGTACTTC. Translated, it gives CASRDLVRETQYF.

This clonotype was seen just once. V usage is TRBV29-1 and J usage is TRBJ2-1; 7 positions match TRBD2. Germline CDR1 is SQVTM and CDR2 is ANQGSEA. This CDR3 contains 17 residues. After removal of 7 bases from V and 12 bases from J, the junction contained 27 bases not matched to a gene. The DNA for the CDR3 is TGCAGCGCCACCTTGCGGGCCAGCGGGGCAGGGAGAGTTGGGCAGTTCTTC. Translated, it gives CSATLRASGAGRVGQFF.

This clonotype occurred a few times. J is TRBJ1-2 and V is TRBV29-1; TRBD1 agrees at 9 bases. V was pared by 3 bases and J by 1 base, with 3 bases of the junction left unmatched. The CDR3 spans 14 residues. From germline, CDR1 is SQVTM and CDR2 ANQGSEA. CDR3 loop: CSVDSDRGNYGYTF. CDR3 DNA sequence: TGCAGCGTTGATTCGGACAGGGGTAACTATGGCTACACCTTC.

The chain carries TRBV29-1 and TRBJ1-2; tentative D call: TRBD1 (5 bases). Germline values: CDR1 SQVTM, CDR2 ANQGSEA. V lost 2 bases and J lost 2, with 9 bases in between. This CDR3 is 13 amino acids long. CDR3 loop: CSVEKQENYGYTF. The CDR3 nucleotides read TGCAGCGTTGAAAAACAGGAGAACTATGGCTACACCTTC.

The chain employs TRBV6-2 or TRBV6-3 and TRBJ2-7; 9 bases are a match to TRBD1. Losses at the gene ends were 3 bases for V and 2 bases for J; bases not matched to a gene: 5. Germline V gene data show CDR1 as MNHEY and CDR2 as SVGEGT. This CDR3 comprises 15 residues. The CDR3 DNA reads as TGTGCCAGCAGTTATCGGGACAGGGCCACCTACGAGCAGTACTTC. It translates to CASSYRDRATYEQYF.

The chain has TRBV6-5 and TRBJ1-5; D is undetermined. With 8 bases removed from V and 0 bases from J, the gap between germline ends came to 8 bases. The CDR3 contains 13 residues. CDR1 MNHEY and CDR2 SVGAGI come from the germline V gene. As DNA, the CDR3 is TGTGCCAGCGGCAGCAATAGCAATCAGCCCCAGCATTTT. Its translation: CASGSNSNQPQHF.

This chain uses TRBV4-1 with TRBJ2-5; D is possibly TRBD1 (5 bases). The germline V gene encodes CDR1 MGHRA and CDR2 YSYEKL. The ends were cut back, 0 bases at V and 6 bases at J, with 11 bases in the middle. CDR3 length equals 14 residues. The CDR3 protein is CASSQDQGVKTQYF. The CDR3, as DNA: TGCGCCAGCAGCCAAGATCAGGGTGTGAAGACCCAGTACTTC.

The genes are TRBV6-5 and TRBJ2-7; D possibly corresponds to TRBD2 (6 bases). V was trimmed by 0 bases and J by 2 bases, leaving 14 bases between them. The germline CDR1 and CDR2 sequences are MNHEY and SVGAGI. The CDR3 is made up of 16 amino acids. This CDR3 reads CASSYSPKEGAYEQYF. The CDR3 nucleotides read TGTGCCAGCAGTTACTCGCCTAAGGAGGGAGCCTACGAGCAGTACTTC.

This clonotype was detected once. This chain links TRBV7-9 with TRBJ2-1; 7 nucleotides match TRBD2. Looked up from germline, CDR1 is SEHNR and CDR2 is FQNEAQ (reference sequence). With 8 bases clipped from V and 6 bases from J, the junction kept 4 bases outside the gene matches. This CDR3 has 12 residues. The CDR3 reads CASGREVNEQFF. The DNA for the CDR3 is TGTGCCAGCGGTCGGGAGGTCAATGAGCAGTTCTTC.

The chain carries TRBV6-6 and TRBJ2-7, with D possibly TRBD2 on 6 matching bases. The V and J ends lost 4 bases and 4 bases respectively, with 11 bases between them. Germline CDR1 reads MNHNY; CDR2 reads SVGAGI (reference sequence). The CDR3 runs 13 residues. The CDR3 sequence: CASSLEGKYEQYF. CDR3 coding DNA: TGTGCCAGCAGTTTGGAGGGGAAGTACGAGCAGTACTTC.

The chain combines TRBV27 with TRBJ2-7; D assignment may be TRBD1 or TRBD2 (5 bases each). CDR3 size: 13 residues. Trimming stripped 6 bases from V and 5 bases from J, with 14 bases between. Germline V gene data show CDR1 as MNHEY and CDR2 as SMNVEV (reference sequence). CDR3 sequence: CASSLGVDHEQYF. Here the CDR3 DNA reads TGTGCCAGCAGCTTGGGGGTTGACCACGAGCAGTACTTC.

This clonotype was counted only a few times. The chain has TRBV19 and TRBJ2-5, with D perhaps matching TRBD1 (5 bases). The CDR3 covers 14 residues. V lost 1 base, J lost 1 base, and 7 bases lay in between. Germline lookup yields CDR1 LNHDA and CDR2 SQIVND (reference sequence). In DNA, the CDR3 is TGTGCCAGTAGTATAGGCAGGGCCCAAGAGACCCAGTACTTC. Translating gives CASSIGRAQETQYF.

This chain links TRBV30 with TRBJ2-3; D gene ambiguous. V lost 2 bases, J lost 0 bases, and 12 bases lay in between. Germline CDR1 is GTSNPN and CDR2 is SVGIG (reference sequence). The CDR3 covers 15 residues. The CDR3 spells CAWSRIATSTDTQYF. Written as DNA, the CDR3 is TGTGCCTGGAGTAGGATAGCAACTAGCACAGATACGCAGTATTTT.

The rearrangement links TRBV6-2 or TRBV6-3 to TRBJ2-7; D is undetermined. The CDR3 consists of 15 residues. V was cut by 2 bases and J by 4 bases, with 15 bases left in between. CDR1 is MNHEY, CDR2 SVGEGT, per germline. CDR3: CASSYGVVTGYEQYF. Here the CDR3 DNA reads TGTGCCAGCAGTTACGGTGTGGTCACCGGTTACGAGCAGTACTTC.